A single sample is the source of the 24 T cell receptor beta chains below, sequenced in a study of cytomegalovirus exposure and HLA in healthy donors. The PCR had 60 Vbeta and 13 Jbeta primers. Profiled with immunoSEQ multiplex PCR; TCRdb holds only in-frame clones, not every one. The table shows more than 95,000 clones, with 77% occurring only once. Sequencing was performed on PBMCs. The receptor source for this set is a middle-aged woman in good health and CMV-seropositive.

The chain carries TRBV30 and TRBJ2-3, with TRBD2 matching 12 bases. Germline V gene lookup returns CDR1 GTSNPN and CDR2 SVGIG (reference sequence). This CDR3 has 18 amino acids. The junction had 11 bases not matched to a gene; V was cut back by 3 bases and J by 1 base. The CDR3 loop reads CAWRVLAGGPKGTDTQYF. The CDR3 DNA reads TGTGCCTGGAGAGTTCTAGCGGGAGGGCCTAAAGGCACAGATACGCAGTATTTT. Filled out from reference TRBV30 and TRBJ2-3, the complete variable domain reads SQTIHQWPATLVQPVGSPLSLECTVEGTSNPNLYWYRQAAGRGLQLLFYSVGIGQISSEVPQNLSASRPQDRQFILSSKKLLLSDSGFYLCAWRVLAGGPKGTDTQYFGPGTRLTVL.

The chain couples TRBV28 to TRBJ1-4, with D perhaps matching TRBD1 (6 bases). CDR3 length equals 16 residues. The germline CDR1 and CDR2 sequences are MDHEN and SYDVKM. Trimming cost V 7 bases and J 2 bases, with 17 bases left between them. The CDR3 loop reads CASTSRGATTNEKLFF. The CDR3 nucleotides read TGTGCCAGCACCTCGCGGGGGGCGACGACTAATGAAAAACTGTTTTTT.

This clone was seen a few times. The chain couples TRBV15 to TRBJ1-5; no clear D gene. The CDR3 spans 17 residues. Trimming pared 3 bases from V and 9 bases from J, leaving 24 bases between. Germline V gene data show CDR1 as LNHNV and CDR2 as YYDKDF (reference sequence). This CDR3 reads CATSSVYGAAAERPQHF. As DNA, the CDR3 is TGTGCCACCAGCAGCGTCTACGGCGCCGCGGCGGAGAGGCCCCAGCATTTT. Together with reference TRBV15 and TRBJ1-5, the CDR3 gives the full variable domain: DAMVIQNPRYQVTQFGKPVTLSCSQTLNHNVMYWYQQKSSQAPKLLFHYYDKDFNNEADTPDNFQSRRPNTSFCFLDIRSPGLGDTAMYLCATSSVYGAAAERPQHFGDGTRLSIL.

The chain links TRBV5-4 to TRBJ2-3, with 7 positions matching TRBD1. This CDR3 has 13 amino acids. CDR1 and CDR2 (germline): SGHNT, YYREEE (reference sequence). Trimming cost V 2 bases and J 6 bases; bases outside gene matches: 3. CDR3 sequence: CASSLTGEDTQYF. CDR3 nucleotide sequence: TGTGCCAGCAGCTTAACAGGGGAGGATACGCAGTATTTT.

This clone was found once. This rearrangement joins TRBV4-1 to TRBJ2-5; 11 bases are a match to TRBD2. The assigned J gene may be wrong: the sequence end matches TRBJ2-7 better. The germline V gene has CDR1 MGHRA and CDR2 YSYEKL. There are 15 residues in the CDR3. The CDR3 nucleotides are TGCGCCAGCAGCCACATTAGCGGGAGGGGGAACGAGCAGTACTTC. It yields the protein CASSHISGRGNEQYF.

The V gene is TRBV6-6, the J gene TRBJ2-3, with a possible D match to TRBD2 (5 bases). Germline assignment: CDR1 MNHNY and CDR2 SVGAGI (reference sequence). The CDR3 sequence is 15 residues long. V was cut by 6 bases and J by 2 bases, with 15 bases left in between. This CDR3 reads CASSAGLVFTDTQYF. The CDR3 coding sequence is TGTGCCAGCAGCGCCGGACTCGTATTCACAGATACGCAGTATTTT.

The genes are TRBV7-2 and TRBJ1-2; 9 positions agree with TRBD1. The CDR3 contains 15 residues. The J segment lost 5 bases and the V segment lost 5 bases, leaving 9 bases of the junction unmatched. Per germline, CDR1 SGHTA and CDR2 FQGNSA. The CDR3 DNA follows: TGTGCCAGCAGCGCTGTTGGGGGACAGGGTTATGGCTACACCTTC. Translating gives CASSAVGGQGYGYTF.

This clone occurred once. The chain's CDR3 is CASSIWTGTLGYEQYF. CDR3 sequence (DNA): TGTGCCAGCAGCATTTGGACGGGAACTTTGGGGTACGAGCAGTACTTC. The chain links TRBV7-2 to TRBJ2-7; possible D gene TRBD2, 5 bases. The CDR3 runs to 16 residues. The V end lost 5 bases, the J end lost 4 bases, and 21 bases lay between the germline ends. Germline CDR1 reads SGHTA; CDR2 reads FQGNSA.

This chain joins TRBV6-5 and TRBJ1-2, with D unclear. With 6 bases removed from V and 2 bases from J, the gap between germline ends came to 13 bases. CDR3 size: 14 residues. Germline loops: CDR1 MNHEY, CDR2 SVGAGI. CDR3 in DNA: TGTGCCAGCAGGAGGCCCGGTTTAAACTATGGCTACACCTTC. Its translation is CASRRPGLNYGYTF.

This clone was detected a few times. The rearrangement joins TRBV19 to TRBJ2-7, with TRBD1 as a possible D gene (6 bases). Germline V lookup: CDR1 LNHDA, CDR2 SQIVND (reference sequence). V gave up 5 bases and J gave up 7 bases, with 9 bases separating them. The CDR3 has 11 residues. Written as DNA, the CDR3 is TGTGCCAGTAGTCGCAGGGGAGAGCAGTACTTC. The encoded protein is CASSRRGEQYF. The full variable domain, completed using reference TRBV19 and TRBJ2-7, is DGGITQSPKYLFRKEGQNVTLSCEQNLNHDAMYWYRQDPGQGLRLIYYSQIVNDFQKGDIAEGYSVSREKKESFPLTVTSAQKNPTAFYLCASSRRGEQYFGPGTRLTVT.

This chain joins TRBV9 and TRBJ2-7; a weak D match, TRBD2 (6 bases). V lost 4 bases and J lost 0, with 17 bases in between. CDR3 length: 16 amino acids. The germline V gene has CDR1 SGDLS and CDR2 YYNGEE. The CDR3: CASSPTLADSSYEQYF. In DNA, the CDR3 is TGTGCCAGCAGCCCGACATTAGCGGATAGCTCCTACGAGCAGTACTTC.

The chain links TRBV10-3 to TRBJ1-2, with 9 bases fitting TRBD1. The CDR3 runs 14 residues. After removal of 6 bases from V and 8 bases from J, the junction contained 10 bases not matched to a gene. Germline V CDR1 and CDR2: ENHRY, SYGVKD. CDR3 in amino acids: CAIRVPGQGTGYTF. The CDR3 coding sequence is TGTGCCATCAGAGTGCCGGGACAGGGCACCGGCTACACCTTC.

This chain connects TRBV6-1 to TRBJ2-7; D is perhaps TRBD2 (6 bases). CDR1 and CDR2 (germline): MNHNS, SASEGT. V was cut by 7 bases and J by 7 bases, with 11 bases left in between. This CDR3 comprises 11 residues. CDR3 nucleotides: TGTGCCAGCACCCACCGGGGGGAGCAGTACTTC. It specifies CASTHRGEQYF.

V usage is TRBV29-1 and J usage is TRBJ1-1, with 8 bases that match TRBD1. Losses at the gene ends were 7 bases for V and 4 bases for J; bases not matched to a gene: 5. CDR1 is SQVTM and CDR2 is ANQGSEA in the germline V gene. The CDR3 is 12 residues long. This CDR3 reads CSARQGITEAFF. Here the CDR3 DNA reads TGCAGCGCTAGACAGGGGATCACTGAAGCTTTCTTT.

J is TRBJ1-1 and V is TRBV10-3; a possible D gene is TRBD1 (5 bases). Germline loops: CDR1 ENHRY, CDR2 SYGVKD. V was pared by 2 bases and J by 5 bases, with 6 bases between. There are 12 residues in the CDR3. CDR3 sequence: CAISEPGTEAFF. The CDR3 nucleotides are TGTGCCATCAGTGAGCCAGGGACTGAAGCTTTCTTT.

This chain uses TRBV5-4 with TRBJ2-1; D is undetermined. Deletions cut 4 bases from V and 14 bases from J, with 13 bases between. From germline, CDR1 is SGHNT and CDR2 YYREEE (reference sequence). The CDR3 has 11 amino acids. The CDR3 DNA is TGTGCCAGCAGCCACTGTACGTTGGAGTTCTTC. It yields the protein CASSHCTLEFF.

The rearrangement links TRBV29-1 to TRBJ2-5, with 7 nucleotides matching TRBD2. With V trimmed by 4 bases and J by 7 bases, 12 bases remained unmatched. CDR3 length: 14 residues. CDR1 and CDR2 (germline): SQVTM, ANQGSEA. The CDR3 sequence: CSVVGALERGTQYF. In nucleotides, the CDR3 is TGCAGCGTTGTGGGTGCGTTGGAGCGGGGGACCCAGTACTTC.

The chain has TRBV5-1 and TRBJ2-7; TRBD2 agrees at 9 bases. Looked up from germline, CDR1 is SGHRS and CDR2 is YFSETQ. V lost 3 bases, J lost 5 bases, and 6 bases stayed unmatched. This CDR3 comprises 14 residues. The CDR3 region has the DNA TGCGCCAGCAGCTACGTAGCGGGAGAGGACGAGCAGTACTTC. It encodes CASSYVAGEDEQYF.

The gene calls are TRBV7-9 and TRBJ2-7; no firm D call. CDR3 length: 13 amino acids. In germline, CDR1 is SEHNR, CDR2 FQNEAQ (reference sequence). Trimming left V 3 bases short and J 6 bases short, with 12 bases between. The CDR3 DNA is TGTGCCAGCAGCTTCGGTACAGCTGGCGAGCAGTACTTC. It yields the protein CASSFGTAGEQYF.

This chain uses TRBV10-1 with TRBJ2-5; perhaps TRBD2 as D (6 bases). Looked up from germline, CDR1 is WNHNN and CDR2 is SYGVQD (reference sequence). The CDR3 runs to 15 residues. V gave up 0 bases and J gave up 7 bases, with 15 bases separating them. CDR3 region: CASSESGGARTTQYF. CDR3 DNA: TGCGCCAGCAGTGAGTCCGGAGGGGCCCGGACGACCCAGTACTTC.

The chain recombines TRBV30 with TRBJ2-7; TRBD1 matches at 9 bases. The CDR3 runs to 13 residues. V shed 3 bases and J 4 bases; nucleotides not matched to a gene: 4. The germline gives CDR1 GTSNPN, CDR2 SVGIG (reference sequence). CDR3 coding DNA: TGTGCCTGGAGGACAGGGGGTCCTTACGAGCAGTACTTC. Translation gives CAWRTGGPYEQYF.

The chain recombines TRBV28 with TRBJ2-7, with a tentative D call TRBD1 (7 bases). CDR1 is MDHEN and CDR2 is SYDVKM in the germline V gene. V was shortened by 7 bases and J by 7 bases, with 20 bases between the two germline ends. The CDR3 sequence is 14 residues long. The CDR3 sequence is CASTSGEGAEEQYF. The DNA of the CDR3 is TGTGCCAGCACCTCGGGAGAGGGGGCGGAGGAGCAGTACTTC.

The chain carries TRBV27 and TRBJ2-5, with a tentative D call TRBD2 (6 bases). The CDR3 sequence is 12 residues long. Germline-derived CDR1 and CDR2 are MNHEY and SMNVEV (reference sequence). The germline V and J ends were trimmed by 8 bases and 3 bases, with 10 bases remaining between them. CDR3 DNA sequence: TGTGCCAGCGCGGGACTTGAAGAGACCCAGTACTTC. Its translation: CASAGLEETQYF.

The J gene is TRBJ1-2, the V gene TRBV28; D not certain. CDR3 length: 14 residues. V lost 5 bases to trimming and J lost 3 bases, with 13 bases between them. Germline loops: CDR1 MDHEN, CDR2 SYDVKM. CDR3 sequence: CASSLRTGYYGYTF. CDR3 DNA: TGTGCCAGCAGTCTTAGGACGGGATACTATGGCTACACCTTC.